The clone carrying this T cell receptor (beta chain) was seen more than once but under ten times. Its antigen is unidentified. These data belong to a study of T-cell memory formation after mild COVID-19. About the research overall: TCR clusters were mostly confined to one donor each.

TCRdb analysed the 5' RACE reads with MiXCR anew, one entry per CDR3 protein. The sample has roughly 150,000 distinct CDR3 sequences, about 14% seen once. Looked up from germline, CDR1 is SGDLS and CDR2 is YYNGEE. V dropped 5 bases and J dropped 4 bases, with 6 bases sitting between them. The length of the CDR3 is 12 residues. General study results and limits: CD4/CD8 balance held among clones contracting day 15 to 85, and later expanders leaned CD4+. Cross-reactive memory seemingly joined, as some responding clones were found in pre-infection memory. Largely, contracting CD4+ clones fell within CM and EM, and contracting CD8+ clones within EMRA.

The source material was PBMCs or a T cell subset sorted from them (not recorded which). The chain couples TRBV9 to TRBJ2-2; D not resolved. The sequence came from an adult woman who had mild COVID-19 (a few samples of this study predate the infection). Cell type and time point are not known. CDR3 protein: CASRGITGELFF. Written as DNA, the CDR3 is TGTGCCAGCAGGGGTATCACCGGGGAGCTGTTTTTT.